The source of this T cell receptor (beta chain) is a study of T-cell reconstitution after alpha-beta-depleted transplantation in children. There are 15 residues in the CDR3. V was shortened by 0 bases and J by 4 bases, with 13 bases between the two germline ends. Germline assignment: CDR1 SGHRS and CDR2 YFSETQ. TCRbeta library preparation incorporated unique molecular identifiers. One entry per CDR3 protein results from TCRdb running MiXCR on the PCR reads. The profile shows 250,000 to 300,000 distinct CDR3 sequences, over 7% of them singletons. Overall study results and limits: A year had passed since transplant, and T-cell counts and diversity by then came mostly from newly produced T cells. As was reported, about two months after transplant, alpha-beta T cells came from several hundred expanded graft clones. Some patients' high day-60 TCRbeta diversity was traced to surviving recipient T cells and thymic progenitors.

This clonotype was seen more than once but under ten times. The target antigen is unknown. The sequence derives from a female patient aged 2-15 years who had a stem cell transplant for Fanconi anemia, so the T cells may come from the graft donor. The sequencing used peripheral blood, collected 360 days after TCRalphabeta/CD19-depleted stem cell transplant. The gene calls are TRBV5-1 and TRBJ1-1, with a tentative D call TRBD1 (5 bases). CDR3 residues: CASSLVSRGGTEAFF. The DNA for the CDR3 is TGCGCCAGCAGCTTGGTTAGTCGGGGGGGCACTGAAGCTTTCTTT.